The 27 T cell receptor beta chains reported below all come from one sample, sequenced in a study of lymphopenia after photon versus proton radiotherapy. The repertoire was sequenced with immunoSEQ multiplex PCR; TCRdb's copy has only in-frame clones and lacks some. The sample yields some 76,000 clones, just under 95% seen once. The source material was peripheral blood, sampled from a patient treated with photon-based radiotherapy. The receptors derive from a woman in her thirties or forties with cholangiocarcinoma.

This clone was detected once. The chain couples TRBV6-5 to TRBJ2-5; possible D gene TRBD2, 6 bases. Germline V CDR1 and CDR2: MNHEY, SVGAGI. V lost 5 bases to trimming and J lost 11 bases, with 15 bases between them. The CDR3 is 12 residues long. For the CDR3, the DNA is TGTGCCAGCAGTCCGGGACTTCGTGAGCAGTACTTC. Its translation is CASSPGLREQYF.

The rearrangement uses TRBV27 and TRBJ1-1, with D possibly TRBD1 on 5 matching bases. Trimming removed 3 bases from V and 0 bases from J, with 8 bases in between. The germline V gene has CDR1 MNHEY and CDR2 SMNVEV (reference sequence). This CDR3 spans 14 amino acids. CDR3 DNA sequence: TGTGCCAGCAGTTTTCAGGGTCTGAACACTGAAGCTTTCTTT. Protein product: CASSFQGLNTEAFF.

The V gene is TRBV7-2, the J gene TRBJ1-2; possible D gene TRBD1, 5 bases. The V end was cut by 4 bases, the J end by 4 bases, with 13 bases between. In germline, CDR1 is SGHTA, CDR2 FQGNSA. The CDR3 spans 14 residues. The DNA for the CDR3 is TGTGCCAGCAGCTCGGGAACAGGCATCTATGGCTACACCTTC. Its protein product is CASSSGTGIYGYTF.

V is TRBV7-2 and J is TRBJ1-2; D gene uncertain. CDR3 length: 17 amino acids. Germline CDR1 reads SGHTA; CDR2 reads FQGNSA. Trimming left V 1 base short and J 1 base short, with 16 bases between. The CDR3, as DNA: TGTGCCAGCAGCTTAGAAGTCCGGGGAACTAATAACTATGGCTACACCTTC. It is translated as CASSLEVRGTNNYGYTF.

The chain recombines TRBV29-1 with TRBJ2-3; D may match TRBD1 or TRBD2 (5 bases each). Trimming stripped 4 bases from V and 2 bases from J, with 13 bases between. Germline V lookup: CDR1 SQVTM, CDR2 ANQGSEA. CDR3 length: 14 amino acids. CDR3 DNA: TGCAGCGTTGGGGCCTTGGGGGACACAGATACGCAGTATTTT. Protein: CSVGALGDTDTQYF.

V and J are TRBV11-2 and TRBJ2-2, with D perhaps TRBD1 (5 bases). This CDR3 is 14 amino acids long. Trimming left V 3 bases short and J 5 bases short, with 10 bases between. Germline V lookup: CDR1 SGHAT, CDR2 FQNNGV. CDR3 nucleotides: TGTGCCAGCAGCTTTGCAGGGTATACCGGGGAGCTGTTTTTT. It codes for CASSFAGYTGELFF.

This rearrangement joins TRBV9 to TRBJ1-2; D gene uncertain. V was shortened by 3 bases and J by 4 bases, with 16 bases between the two germline ends. The germline V gene encodes CDR1 SGDLS and CDR2 YYNGEE. The CDR3 extends over 15 amino acids. The CDR3 spells CASSASNSNFYGYTF. The CDR3, as DNA: TGTGCCAGCAGCGCTTCCAATTCTAACTTCTATGGCTACACCTTC. Full variable domain (outside the CDR3, taken from reference TRBV9 and TRBJ1-2): DSGVTQTPKHLITATGQRVTLRCSPRSGDLSVYWYQQSLDQGLQFLIQYYNGEERAKGNILERFSAQQFPDLHSELNLSSLELGDSALYFCASSASNSNFYGYTFGSGTRLTVV.

This sequence joins TRBV2 and TRBJ1-1; no clear D. V was clipped by 2 bases and J by 10 bases, with 11 bases between them. CDR1 is SNHLY, CDR2 FYNNEI, per germline. This CDR3 spans 12 amino acids. The DNA for the CDR3 is TGTGCCAGCAGTGAATCGAGCCCTAGAGCTTTCTTT. This encodes CASSESSPRAFF. The variable domain in full, completed from reference TRBV2 and TRBJ1-1, reads EPEVTQTPSHQVTQMGQEVILRCVPISNHLYFYWYRQILGQKVEFLVSFYNNEISEKSEIFDDQFSVERPDGSNFTLKIRSTKLEDSAMYFCASSESSPRAFFGQGTRLTVV.

The chain has TRBV30 and TRBJ2-6; D may be TRBD1 (7 bases). The CDR3 runs 18 residues. In germline, CDR1 is GTSNPN, CDR2 SVGIG (reference sequence). Between the trimmed V and J ends, which lost 2 bases and 9 bases, there was a span of 26 bases. The CDR3 reads CAWSTTTGTAGGGNVLTF. CDR3 nucleotide sequence: TGTGCCTGGAGTACTACGACCGGGACAGCGGGCGGCGGCAACGTCCTGACTTTC.

The chain joins TRBV5-6 to TRBJ1-3; D possibly corresponds to TRBD1 (5 bases). The germline V and J ends were trimmed by 5 bases and 1 base, with 10 bases remaining between them. CDR1 is SGHDT and CDR2 is YYEEEE in the germline V gene. This CDR3 comprises 14 residues. As DNA, the CDR3 is TGTGCCAGCAGTAGACCAGGGTCTGGAAACACCATATATTTT. Its translation: CASSRPGSGNTIYF.

CDR3 amino acids: CASSVPGAPYGYTF. In nucleotides, the CDR3 is TGTGCCAGCAGCGTACCCGGGGCCCCCTATGGCTACACCTTC. The rearrangement joins TRBV9 to TRBJ1-2; a possible D gene is TRBD1 (5 bases). V was cut by 1 base and J by 4 bases, with 11 bases left in between. CDR3 length: 14 amino acids. CDR1 SGDLS and CDR2 YYNGEE come from the germline V gene.

The V gene is TRBV5-1, the J gene TRBJ2-7; 10 bases are a match to TRBD1. The germline gives CDR1 SGHRS, CDR2 YFSETQ. Trimming at V came to 4 bases and at J to 5 bases, leaving 12 bases not matched to a gene. The CDR3 runs 16 residues. The DNA for the CDR3 is TGCGCCAGCAGCCGGCTGGGGGGACAGGGGATGCACGAGCAGTACTTC. Translating gives CASSRLGGQGMHEQYF. Complete variable domain (other parts from reference TRBV5-1 and TRBJ2-7): KAGVTQTPRYLIKTRGQQVTLSCSPISGHRSVSWYQQTPGQGLQFLFEYFSETQRNKGNFPGRFSGRQFSNSRSEMNVSTLELGDSALYLCASSRLGGQGMHEQYFGPGTRLTVT.

The chain employs TRBV10-1 and TRBJ1-5; a weak D match, TRBD1 (5 bases). CDR3 length equals 13 residues. Per germline, CDR1 WNHNN and CDR2 SYGVQD (reference sequence). V was pared by 2 bases and J by 5 bases, with 7 bases between. CDR3 amino acids: CASSERDDQPQHF. Written as DNA, the CDR3 is TGCGCCAGCAGTGAGAGGGACGATCAGCCCCAGCATTTT.

The chain uses TRBV4-2 and TRBJ2-3; TRBD1 is a possible D gene (6 bases). There are 16 residues in the CDR3. The V gene's germline CDR1 is LGHNA and CDR2 YNFKEQ. The germline V and J ends were trimmed by 4 bases and 2 bases, with 16 bases remaining between them. The CDR3 protein is CASSLRGRQATDTQYF. The CDR3 DNA is TGTGCCAGCAGCCTCAGGGGCCGACAGGCCACAGATACGCAGTATTTT.

This rearrangement joins TRBV9 to TRBJ1-1, with unresolved D. Per germline, CDR1 SGDLS and CDR2 YYNGEE. V was clipped by 0 bases and J by 4 bases, with 10 bases between them. The CDR3 is made up of 14 amino acids. DNA for the CDR3: TGTGCCAGCAGCGTAGCTTCAGGATCCACTGAAGCTTTCTTT. Protein product: CASSVASGSTEAFF.

This clone was counted once. The genes are TRBV6-6 and TRBJ1-1, with 7 bases fitting TRBD1. Germline CDR1 MNHNY, CDR2 SVGAGI (reference sequence). There are 14 residues in the CDR3. V shed 6 bases, J shed 0 bases, and the junction held 4 bases outside the gene matches. CDR3 coding DNA: TGTGCCAGCAGGACGACAGGGATGAACACTGAAGCTTTCTTT. Encoded protein: CASRTTGMNTEAFF.

V gene TRBV7-9 combines with J gene TRBJ1-3; D gene uncertain. Trimming took 1 base from V and 2 from J, leaving 15 bases between them. The CDR3 covers 17 residues. The germline V gene has CDR1 SEHNR and CDR2 FQNEAQ (reference sequence). Here the CDR3 DNA reads TGTGCCAGCAGCTTAGGTCTTTCGGGTCCGACTGGAAACACCATATATTTT. The encoded protein is CASSLGLSGPTGNTIYF. The full variable domain, in which reference TRBV7-9 and TRBJ1-3 provide the parts outside the CDR3, is DTGVSQNPRHKITKRGQNVTFRCDPISEHNRLYWYRQTLGQGPEFLTYFQNEAQLEKSRLLSDRFSAERPKGSFSTLEIQRTEQGDSAMYLCASSLGLSGPTGNTIYFGEGSWLTVV.

J is TRBJ2-7 and V is TRBV28, with 7 positions matching TRBD1. Trimming cost V 6 bases and J 7 bases; bases outside gene matches: 18. CDR3 size: 16 residues. Germline CDR1 MDHEN, CDR2 SYDVKM. CDR3 region: CASSLRQGTPLREQYF. CDR3 nucleotide sequence: TGTGCCAGCAGCCTCCGACAGGGCACACCGTTAAGGGAGCAGTACTTC. Filled out from reference TRBV28 and TRBJ2-7, the complete variable domain reads DVKVTQSSRYLVKRTGEKVFLECVQDMDHENMFWYRQDPGLGLRLIYFSYDVKMKEKGDIPEGYSVSREKKERFSLILESASTNQTSMYLCASSLRQGTPLREQYFGPGTRLTVT.

The chain carries TRBV30 and TRBJ2-7; 10 bases match TRBD1. Germline CDR1 and CDR2: GTSNPN and SVGIG (reference sequence). V trimming: 0 bases; J trimming: 3 bases; junction bases outside the gene matches: 5. The CDR3 loop spans 15 amino acids. CDR3 in DNA: TGTGCCTGGAGTGTACCCCGGGACAGGGGCTACGAGCAGTACTTC. The encoded protein is CAWSVPRDRGYEQYF.

This clone has just one count. The J gene is TRBJ1-4, the V gene TRBV11-2; TRBD1 might be the D (5 bases). The CDR3 is 14 amino acids. V lost 5 bases and J 6 bases, leaving 13 bases between the germline ends. Germline assignment: CDR1 SGHAT and CDR2 FQNNGV. This chain's CDR3 is CASSGSGGYEKLFF. The CDR3 nucleotides read TGTGCCAGCAGCGGGTCCGGGGGTTATGAAAAACTGTTTTTT.

The gene calls are TRBV18 and TRBJ2-3; D is undetermined. The CDR3 covers 16 residues. V was pared by 3 bases and J by 2 bases, with 15 bases between. Germline lookup yields CDR1 KGHSH and CDR2 LQKENI. The DNA for the CDR3 is TGTGCCAGCTCACCTTCCCTAGTAGCTACCACAGATACGCAGTATTTT. This encodes CASSPSLVATTDTQYF.

V and J are TRBV10-3 and TRBJ1-6; D is perhaps TRBD1 (6 bases). The V gene's germline CDR1 is ENHRY and CDR2 SYGVKD. The CDR3 covers 13 residues. Trimming cost V 1 base and J 9 bases, with 7 bases left between them. CDR3 bases: TGTGCCATCAGTGAGTTACAGGGTTCACCCCTCCACTTT. Residues: CAISELQGSPLHF.

This clone was detected once. The chain couples TRBV6-5 to TRBJ2-7; D is perhaps TRBD1 (6 bases). In germline, CDR1 is MNHEY, CDR2 SVGAGI. The V end lost 0 bases, the J end lost 2 bases, and 11 bases lay between the germline ends. This CDR3 has 15 amino acids. In nucleotides, the CDR3 is TGTGCCAGCAGTTACTCGGGACAAGAGACCTACGAGCAGTACTTC. The encoded protein is CASSYSGQETYEQYF.

Only one count was recorded for this clone. The chain links TRBV11-2 to TRBJ1-6; possible D gene TRBD1, 5 bases. The V end was cut by 4 bases, the J end by 7 bases, with 8 bases between. The CDR3 loop spans 13 amino acids. The germline V gene encodes CDR1 SGHAT and CDR2 FQNNGV. The CDR3: CASSWGTNSPLHF. The CDR3 nucleotides are TGTGCCAGCAGCTGGGGCACCAATTCACCCCTCCACTTT.

The chain recombines TRBV18 with TRBJ1-1, with a tentative D call TRBD1 (6 bases). Germline CDR1 KGHSH, CDR2 LQKENI. CDR3 size: 15 residues. The ends were cut back, 5 bases at V and 0 bases at J, with 13 bases in the middle. The CDR3: CASSAGVNMNTEAFF. The CDR3 DNA is TGTGCCAGCTCAGCAGGGGTCAACATGAACACTGAAGCTTTCTTT.

The rearrangement joins TRBV2 to TRBJ2-2; D gene uncertain. The CDR3 runs 12 residues. Trimming removed 4 bases at V and 2 bases at J, with 2 bases between. Germline V gene data show CDR1 as SNHLY and CDR2 as FYNNEI. CDR3 nucleotide sequence: TGTGCCAGCAGTGGCAACACCGGGGAGCTGTTTTTT. Amino acid sequence: CASSGNTGELFF.

The J gene is TRBJ1-2, the V gene TRBV15, with D possibly being TRBD1 (5 bases). Germline assignment: CDR1 LNHNV and CDR2 YYDKDF (reference sequence). The length of the CDR3 is 15 residues. Deletions cut 0 bases from V and 10 bases from J, with 18 bases between. The CDR3 is CATSRDGGSNRVYTF. The CDR3 DNA reads as TGTGCCACCAGCAGAGATGGGGGGTCCAATCGTGTCTACACCTTC. Together with reference TRBV15 and TRBJ1-2, the CDR3 gives the full variable domain: DAMVIQNPRYQVTQFGKPVTLSCSQTLNHNVMYWYQQKSSQAPKLLFHYYDKDFNNEADTPDNFQSRRPNTSFCFLDIRSPGLGDTAMYLCATSRDGGSNRVYTFGSGTRLTVV.